The 10 T cell receptor beta chains below all came from one sample that was sequenced in a study of shared clonotypes between healthy human individuals. TCRdb's table, derived via immunoSEQ multiplex PCR, lists solely in-frame clones and lacks some. The data contain some 660,000 clones, less than 80% of them singletons. The sequenced material came from memory CD4+ T cells sorted from blood. Stated subset: CD45RA-negative fraction. All receptors come from a woman aged 30 to 39 in good health.

In the case of this clone: Other DNA sequences from this sample encode an identical CDR3 as well. The chain couples TRBV14 to TRBJ2-1, with a weak D call TRBD2 (5 bases). CDR1 is SGHDN, CDR2 FVKESK, per germline. The CDR3 covers 17 residues. Deletions cut 0 bases from V and 0 bases from J, with 12 bases between. CDR3: CASSQDAGLSSYNEQFF. The CDR3 DNA sequence: TGTGCCAGCAGCCAAGATGCGGGCCTGAGCTCCTACAATGAGCAGTTCTTC.

This chain links TRBV10-1 with TRBJ1-1; 9 positions match TRBD1. With 2 bases clipped from V and 11 bases from J, the junction kept 3 bases outside the gene matches. The CDR3 loop spans 12 amino acids. Germline CDR1 reads WNHNN; CDR2 reads SYGVQD (reference sequence). The CDR3 loop reads CASSESDRGAFF. DNA for the CDR3: TGCGCCAGCAGTGAGAGCGACAGGGGGGCTTTCTTT.

V is TRBV2 and J is TRBJ1-5, with 9 bases fitting TRBD1. The germline V gene has CDR1 SNHLY and CDR2 FYNNEI. The V gene end was trimmed by 3 bases and the J gene end by 3 bases; junction bases not matched to a gene: 3. CDR3 length equals 15 residues. CDR3 sequence (DNA): TGTGCCAGCAGTGATGGACAGGGGTCCAATCAGCCCCAGCATTTT. This sequence encodes CASSDGQGSNQPQHF.

The rearrangement joins TRBV30 to TRBJ2-7; D unclear. Between the trimmed V and J ends, which lost 0 bases and 2 bases, there was a span of 14 bases. The CDR3 spans 15 residues. From germline, CDR1 is GTSNPN and CDR2 SVGIG (reference sequence). The CDR3 nucleotides read TGTGCCTGGAGTGTTTCGGTTTCCCTCGCCTACGAGCAGTACTTC. It is translated as CAWSVSVSLAYEQYF. The variable domain in full, with the rest retrieved from reference TRBV30 and TRBJ2-7, is SQTIHQWPATLVQPVGSPLSLECTVEGTSNPNLYWYRQAAGRGLQLLFYSVGIGQISSEVPQNLSASRPQDRQFILSSKKLLLSDSGFYLCAWSVSVSLAYEQYFGPGTRLTVT.

This clone is a singleton in its sample. The chain joins TRBV28 to TRBJ1-5; possibly TRBD1 for D (6 bases). The CDR3 loop spans 14 amino acids. V shed 10 bases and J shed 0 bases, with 13 bases lying between them. Germline CDR1 MDHEN, CDR2 SYDVKM. The DNA of the CDR3 is TGTGCCACCCTACAGGGTACTAGCAATCAGCCCCAGCATTTT. Its translation is CATLQGTSNQPQHF.

DNA of the CDR3: TGTGCCAGCACGGGAGGGTACTCGTACAATGAGCAGTTCTTC. This codes for CASTGGYSYNEQFF. The chain carries TRBV2 and TRBJ2-1; TRBD2 matches 8 bases. V shed 7 bases, J shed 4 bases, and the junction held 6 bases outside the gene matches. CDR3 length equals 14 residues. Germline CDR1 SNHLY, CDR2 FYNNEI.

The chain employs TRBV2 and TRBJ1-6, with 8 positions matching TRBD1. This CDR3 comprises 14 residues. With 5 bases clipped from V and 6 bases from J, the junction kept 3 bases outside the gene matches. CDR1 and CDR2 from the germline V gene are SNHLY and FYNNEI. The CDR3 sequence is CASSSQGANSPLHF. CDR3 bases: TGTGCCAGCAGTTCCCAGGGGGCTAATTCACCCCTCCACTTT.

The V gene is TRBV2, the J gene TRBJ1-1, with D perhaps TRBD1 (6 bases). CDR1 and CDR2 (germline): SNHLY, FYNNEI. The CDR3 consists of 14 residues. Deletions cut 6 bases from V and 5 bases from J, with 16 bases between. DNA of the CDR3: TGTGCCAGCAGCACAACAGGGAGTAGAACTGAAGCTTTCTTT. It codes for CASSTTGSRTEAFF. The whole variable domain, filled in from reference TRBV2 and TRBJ1-1, reads EPEVTQTPSHQVTQMGQEVILRCVPISNHLYFYWYRQILGQKVEFLVSFYNNEISEKSEIFDDQFSVERPDGSNFTLKIRSTKLEDSAMYFCASSTTGSRTEAFFGQGTRLTVV.

This clone showed up just once. The J gene is TRBJ1-2, the V gene TRBV6-6; D remains unclear. From germline, CDR1 is MNHNY and CDR2 SVGAGI (reference sequence). The V gene lost 6 bases and the J gene lost 3 bases, with 11 bases spanning the gap. This CDR3 is 13 amino acids long. The CDR3 loop reads CASRAQRDYGYTF. The CDR3 DNA sequence: TGTGCCAGCAGAGCACAGAGAGACTATGGCTACACCTTC.

This clone was detected only once. V usage is TRBV19 and J usage is TRBJ2-1; no clear D. Trimming pared 3 bases from V and 8 bases from J, leaving 8 bases between. Germline V gives CDR1 LNHDA, CDR2 SQIVND (reference sequence). This CDR3 is built from 12 residues. CDR3 protein: CASSIGPHEQFF. In DNA form, the CDR3 reads TGTGCCAGTAGTATTGGTCCCCATGAGCAGTTCTTC.